These 6 T cell receptor beta chains share one sample of origin, sequenced in a study of control samples from healthy donors and cancer patients (dated by TCRdb to 2020 to 2021). The library was prepared using the immunoSEQ multiplex PCR assay. TCRdb took over this immuneACCESS table, retaining in-frame rearrangements with V and J assigned. Such tables are incomplete; in checked studies, under half of the missing clones stem from an unresolved V gene, and the remainder is unexplained. This sample comprises about 120,000 clones, approximately 90% of them detected only once. The ten top clones hold under 2.5% of the sample. Input material: blood. These receptors were collected from a woman in her 70s in good health.

Of note for this clone: The junction does not match germline at one end; this may be a read error. V is TRBV19 and J is TRBJ1-1; tentative D call: TRBD1 (5 bases). The CDR3 covers 14 residues. Germline CDR1 LNHDA, CDR2 SQIVND (reference sequence). The CDR3 loop is CVSIPTAMNTEAFF. CDR3 sequence (DNA): TGTGTCAGTATCCCGACAGCCATGAACACTGAAGCTTTCTTT.

The chain uses TRBV4-1 and TRBJ1-6; tentative D call: TRBD1 (6 bases). The CDR3 contains 15 residues. CDR1 MGHRA and CDR2 YSYEKL come from the germline V gene. The V end was cut by 4 bases, the J end by 11 bases, with 18 bases between. CDR3 nucleotides: TGCGCCAGCAGCCTACTAGGACAGAGTCGTCCACCCCTCCACTTT. This sequence encodes CASSLLGQSRPPLHF.

This clone turned up a few times. The gene calls are TRBV12-3 or TRBV12-4 and TRBJ1-2; D possibly corresponds to TRBD1 (5 bases). Trimming removed 3 bases from V and 4 bases from J, with 9 bases in between. The CDR3 runs 13 residues. The CDR3 DNA reads as TGTGCCAGCAGTTTCGGGGGTGCCTATGGCTACACCTTC. Translation gives CASSFGGAYGYTF.

V and J are TRBV2 and TRBJ2-7; the D is unclear. CDR1 and CDR2 (germline): SNHLY, FYNNEI. V gave up 6 bases and J gave up 11 bases, with 14 bases separating them. The CDR3 loop spans 11 amino acids. CDR3 nucleotides: TGTGCCAGCAGGGCCGATGGTGAAGAGTACTTC. This sequence encodes CASRADGEEYF.

This chain connects TRBV7-3 to TRBJ2-3, with D uncertain. Germline lookup yields CDR1 SGHTA and CDR2 FQGTGA. The CDR3 contains 14 residues. V lost 2 bases to trimming and J lost 0 bases, with 6 bases between them. CDR3 bases: TGTGCCAGCAGCTTAGCACCGAGCACAGATACGCAGTATTTT. Translating it yields CASSLAPSTDTQYF.

This chain connects TRBV11-2 to TRBJ2-3; tentative D call: TRBD1 (6 bases). V lost 5 bases and J lost 7, with 22 bases in between. CDR1 and CDR2 (germline): SGHAT, FQNNGV. CDR3 length: 16 amino acids. The CDR3 DNA reads TGTGCCAGCAGCATATCGGCCAGGGGATTCGGAAATACGCAGTATTTT. The encoded protein is CASSISARGFGNTQYF.